The clone carrying this T cell receptor beta chain was seen just once. The data were taken from a study of cytomegalovirus exposure and HLA in healthy donors. Germline V lookup: CDR1 SGHRS, CDR2 YFSETQ. The V gene lost 4 bases and the J gene lost 5 bases, with 7 bases spanning the gap. The CDR3 loop spans 12 amino acids. Clones were sequenced by immunoSEQ multiplex PCR, and TCRdb holds only the in-frame ones, with some missing. The profile shows over 100,000 clones, about nine tenths of them singletons. The rearrangement uses TRBV5-1 and TRBJ2-1, with D tentatively TRBD1 (6 bases). This TCR derives from a woman younger than 35 in good health and CMV-seronegative. Sequenced: PBMCs. In DNA, the CDR3 is TGCGCCAGCAGCGCAGGGGACAATGAGCAGTTCTTC. Amino acids: CASSAGDNEQFF.